The rows below give T cell receptor beta chains drawn from one sample of a study of CD8+ T cells in alopecia areata. Assay: immunoSEQ multiplex PCR; the TCRdb copy retains only in-frame clones and omits some. The profile covers tens of thousands of clones, with roughly two fifths appearing a single time and 51% taken by the ten largest. The source material was NKG2D-low CD8+ T cells sorted from blood. Source of these receptors: a human donor with alopecia areata. Both conserved end residues are part of each CDR3.

cdr3_length j_call v_call cdr3_aa
12 TRBJ2-7 TRBV7-8 CASSLGQDEQYF
12 TRBJ1-1 TRBV2 CAMSQGAVEAFF
17 TRBJ1-1 TRBV10-3 CAISDYRDSYMNTEAFF
11 TRBJ2-7 TRBV20-1 CSQTSGYEQYF
15 TRBJ2-3 TRBV4-1 CASSPDRGASDTQYF
17 TRBJ2-7 TRBV13 CASSLGYGSSASYEQYF
17 TRBJ2-3 TRBV5-4 CASSFLAGVLGSDTQYF
15 TRBJ1-2 TRBV2 CASVGRDRGFYGYTF
12 TRBJ1-1 TRBV13 CASSTVGGEAFF
11 TRBJ2-1 TRBV29-1 CSVRDYNEQFF
14 TRBJ2-3 TRBV4-2 CASSQGGGRDTQYF
17 TRBJ2-3 TRBV13 CASSTRASGGDTDTQYF
14 TRBJ1-5 TRBV2 CASSGQGARQPQHF
14 TRBJ2-5 TRBV27 CASRDRFLQETQYF
14 TRBJ2-7 TRBV4-3 CASSQDNGAYEQYF
14 TRBJ1-1 TRBV29-1 CSVEPGGRNTEAFF
14 TRBJ2-1 TRBV7-8 CASSLKSGQDEQFF
15 TRBJ2-2 TRBV30 CAWSVIPDMTGELFF
10 TRBJ2-7 TRBV29-1 CSAQGYEQYF
12 TRBJ1-1 TRBV29-1 CSAETGFNEAFF
14 TRBJ1-5 TRBV7-9 CASSPGGYNQPQHF
14 TRBJ2-2 TRBV29-1 CSVDEQGQTGELFF
11 TRBJ2-7 TRBV2 CASSLRREQYF
16 TRBJ1-2 TRBV2 CASHPGTESGTYGYTF
14 TRBJ2-7 TRBV4-1 CASSLGTPTYEQYF
15 TRBJ2-1 TRBV29-1 CSVELAGGIYNEQFF
11 TRBJ2-2 TRBV29-1 CSAGRAGELFF
15 TRBJ2-1 TRBV7-9 CASSLDTQGHNEQFF
14 TRBJ2-5 TRBV16 CASAGGETQETQYF
13 TRBJ2-5 TRBV28 CASSQGFGETQYF
16 TRBJ2-5 TRBV2 CASSEPSGGAAKTQYF
12 TRBJ1-2 TRBV2 CASSESKYGYTF
13 TRBJ1-2 TRBV29-1 CSASDREGYGYTF
15 TRBJ1-5 TRBV19 CASRSVTSPDQPQHF
11 TRBJ2-2 TRBV11-2 CASTQRRELFF
15 TRBJ2-5 TRBV7-2 CASSSRGGPQETQYF
14 TRBJ2-6 TRBV9 CASSVLYGANVLTF
14 TRBJ2-3 TRBV23-1 CASSQHRGSDTQYF
15 TRBJ2-7 TRBV6-4 CASSARAGEVYEQYF
13 TRBJ2-1 TRBV15 CATRRTPYNEQFF
15 TRBJ2-7 TRBV28 CASSLTSLPAYEQYF
13 TRBJ1-1 TRBV7-9 CASSIGTGSEAFF
16 TRBJ2-2 TRBV7-9 CASSLDFFPGTGELFF
15 TRBJ2-7 TRBV27 CASSRVGTPPNEQYF
14 TRBJ1-5 TRBV28 CASSFRGSNQPQHF
15 TRBJ2-1 TRBV27 CASSLWGTGSNEQFF
12 TRBJ1-1 TRBV13 CASSLGGPEAFF
13 TRBJ2-7 TRBV15 CATRTGGFHEQYF
17 TRBJ2-4 TRBV7-9 CASSLPPSGDRKNIQYF
16 TRBJ2-1 TRBV7-2 CASSLLGLAPLNEQFF
13 TRBJ2-7 TRBV7-9 CASSVPGGYEQYF
14 TRBJ2-1 TRBV29-1 CSVVVANSYNEQFF
16 TRBJ2-7 TRBV7-9 CASSATTSGSRYEQYF
15 TRBJ1-4 TRBV5-1 CASSLERNAGEKLFF
11 TRBJ1-2 TRBV29-1 CSVGTDYGYTF